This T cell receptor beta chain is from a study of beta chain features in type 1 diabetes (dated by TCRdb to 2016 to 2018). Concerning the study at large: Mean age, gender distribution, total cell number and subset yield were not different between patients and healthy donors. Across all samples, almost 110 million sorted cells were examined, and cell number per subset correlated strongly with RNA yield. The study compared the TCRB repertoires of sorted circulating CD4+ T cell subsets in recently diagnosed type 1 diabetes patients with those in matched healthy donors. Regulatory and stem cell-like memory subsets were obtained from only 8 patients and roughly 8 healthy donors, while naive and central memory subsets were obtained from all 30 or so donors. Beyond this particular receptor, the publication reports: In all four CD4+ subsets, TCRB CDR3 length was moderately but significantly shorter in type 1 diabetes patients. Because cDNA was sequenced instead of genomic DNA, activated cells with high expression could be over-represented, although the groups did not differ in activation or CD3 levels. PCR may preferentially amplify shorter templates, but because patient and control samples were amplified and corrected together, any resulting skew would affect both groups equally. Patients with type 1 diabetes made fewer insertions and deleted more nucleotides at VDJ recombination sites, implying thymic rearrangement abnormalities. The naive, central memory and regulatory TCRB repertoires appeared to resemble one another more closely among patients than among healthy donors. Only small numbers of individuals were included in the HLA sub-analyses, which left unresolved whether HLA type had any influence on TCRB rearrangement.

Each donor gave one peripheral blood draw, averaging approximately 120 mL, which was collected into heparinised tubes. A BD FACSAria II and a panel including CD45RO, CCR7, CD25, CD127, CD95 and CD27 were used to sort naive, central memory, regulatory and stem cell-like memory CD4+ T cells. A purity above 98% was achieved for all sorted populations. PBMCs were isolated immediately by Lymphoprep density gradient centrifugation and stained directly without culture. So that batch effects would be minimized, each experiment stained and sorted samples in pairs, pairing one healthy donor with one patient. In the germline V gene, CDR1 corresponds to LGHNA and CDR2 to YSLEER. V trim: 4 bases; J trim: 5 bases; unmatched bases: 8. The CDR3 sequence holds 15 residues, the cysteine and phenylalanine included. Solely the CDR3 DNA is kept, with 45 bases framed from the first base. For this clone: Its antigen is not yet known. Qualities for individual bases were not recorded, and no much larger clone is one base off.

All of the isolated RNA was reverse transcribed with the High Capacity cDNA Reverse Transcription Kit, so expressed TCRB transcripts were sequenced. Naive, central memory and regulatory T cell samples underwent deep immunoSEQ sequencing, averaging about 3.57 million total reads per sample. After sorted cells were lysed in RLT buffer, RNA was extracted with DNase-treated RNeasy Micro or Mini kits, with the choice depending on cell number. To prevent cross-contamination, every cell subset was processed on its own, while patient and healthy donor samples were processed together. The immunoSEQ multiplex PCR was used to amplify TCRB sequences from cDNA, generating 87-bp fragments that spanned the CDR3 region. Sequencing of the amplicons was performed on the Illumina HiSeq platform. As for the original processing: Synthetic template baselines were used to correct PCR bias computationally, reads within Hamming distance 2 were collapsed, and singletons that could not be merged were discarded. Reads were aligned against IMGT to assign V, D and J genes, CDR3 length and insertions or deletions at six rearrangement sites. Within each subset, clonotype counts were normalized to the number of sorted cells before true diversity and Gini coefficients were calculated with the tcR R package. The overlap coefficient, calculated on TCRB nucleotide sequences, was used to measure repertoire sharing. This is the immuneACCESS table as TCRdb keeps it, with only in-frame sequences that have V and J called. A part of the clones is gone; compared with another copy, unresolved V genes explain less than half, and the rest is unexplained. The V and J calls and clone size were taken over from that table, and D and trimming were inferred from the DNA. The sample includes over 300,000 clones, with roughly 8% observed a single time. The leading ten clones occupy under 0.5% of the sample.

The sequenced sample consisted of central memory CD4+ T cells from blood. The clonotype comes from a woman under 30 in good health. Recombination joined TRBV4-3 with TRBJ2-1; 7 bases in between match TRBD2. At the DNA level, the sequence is TGCGCCAGCAGCCGTGAGCGGGGCCCTCACAATGAGCAGTTCTTC. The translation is CASSRERGPHNEQFF.